Listed below are T cell receptor beta chains from one sample, sequenced in a study of blood T cell repertoires in COVID-19. TCRdb's copy holds only in-frame clones and misses some; the assay was immunoSEQ multiplex PCR. The sample includes more than 250,000 clones, more than 75% of them seen just once. Sequencing was performed on peripheral blood. These receptors originate from a man aged 45 to 65 with active or convalescent COVID-19. CDR3s include the opening cysteine and the closing phenylalanine or tryptophan. A D gene is named only where the DNA matches it firmly.

>TRBD1|TRBV10-3
CAISPGTGLNTEAFF
>NA|TRBV7-3
CASSLTVGEKLFF
>NA|TRBV29-1
CSVELQGYGYTF
>NA|TRBV28
CASSLFRRIYGYTF
>TRBD1|TRBV3-1/TRBV3-2
CASSQVGRGEEKLFF
>NA|TRBV6-6
CASSYSIGGRTEAFF
>NA|TRBV18
CASSPPSSLNTEAFF
>TRBD2|TRBV7-2
CASTSAGGPYNEQFF
>NA|TRBV7-2
CASSLDRQMKAFF
>TRBD1|TRBV6-5
CASKSGRQGPYGYTF
>NA|TRBV11-2
CASRGGASWDTGELFF
>TRBD2|TRBV5-5
CASSFGLAGPYEQYF
>TRBD1|TRBV11-3
CASSWDSSTTDTQYF
>NA|TRBV5-5
CASSLSGASTGELFF
>NA|TRBV4-1
CASSQDTNQPQHF
>NA|TRBV5-6
CASSRERNTEAFF
>NA|TRBV29-1
CSVRVSGNTIYF
>TRBD2|TRBV6-2/TRBV6-3
CASSTGTSGFF